Below, 32 T cell receptor beta chains from the same sample are listed, as sequenced in a study of cytomegalovirus exposure and HLA in healthy donors. PCR involved 60 Vbeta and 13 Jbeta primers. The method was immunoSEQ multiplex PCR; TCRdb's version includes in-frame clones alone and lacks a portion of them. The sample's table shows 45,000 to 60,000 clones. Material for sequencing was PBMCs. The receptors derive from a female donor in good health and CMV-seronegative.

CDR3 in amino acids: CASSLEEGRTEAFF. The CDR3 DNA reads as TGTGCCAGCAGCTTAGAGGAGGGGCGCACTGAAGCTTTCTTT. The rearrangement uses TRBV11-2 and TRBJ1-1; maybe TRBD1 (5 bases). The CDR3 is 14 amino acids. Looked up from germline, CDR1 is SGHAT and CDR2 is FQNNGV. Trimming left V 0 bases short and J 4 bases short, with 9 bases between.

The rearrangement uses TRBV6-5 and TRBJ1-2; D gene unclear. The CDR3 loop spans 15 amino acids. The ends were cut back, 6 bases at V and 8 bases at J, with 22 bases in the middle. The germline V gene has CDR1 MNHEY and CDR2 SVGAGI. The CDR3 spells CASSDFDGTPGGYTF. CDR3 DNA: TGTGCCAGCAGCGACTTCGACGGAACCCCCGGGGGCTACACCTTC.

This chain links TRBV5-4 with TRBJ2-1, with 8 nucleotides matching TRBD2. This CDR3 contains 15 residues. CDR1 and CDR2 from the germline V gene are SGHNT and YYREEE (reference sequence). V lost 3 bases to trimming and J lost 3 bases; unmatched junction nucleotides: 5. The CDR3 reads CASSSQAGDYNEQFF. The CDR3 coding sequence is TGTGCCAGCAGCTCACAAGCGGGAGACTACAATGAGCAGTTCTTC.

CDR3 DNA: TGCACCAGCAGCCACGTAACTAGGGTTAATGAGCAGTTCTTC. Its protein product is CTSSHVTRVNEQFF. The chain combines TRBV1 with TRBJ2-1; TRBD2 is the table's D call and was not checked against the DNA. TRBV1 is recorded as a pseudogene. The CDR3 extends over 14 amino acids.

The chain employs TRBV7-9 and TRBJ1-5; tentatively, D is TRBD1 (6 bases). The CDR3 is 15 residues long. The germline V and J ends were trimmed by 5 bases and 4 bases, with 15 bases remaining between them. Germline V lookup: CDR1 SEHNR, CDR2 FQNEAQ (reference sequence). The CDR3 reads CASSPEGRGNQPQHF. CDR3 DNA sequence: TGTGCCAGCAGCCCAGAGGGCAGGGGAAATCAGCCCCAGCATTTT.

In terms of frequency, this clone is medium-sized. The V and J genes are TRBV5-4 and TRBJ2-3, with 12 bases identical to TRBD2. The CDR3 runs to 18 residues. Trimming cost V 4 bases and J 2 bases; bases outside gene matches: 11. Germline values: CDR1 SGHNT, CDR2 YYREEE (reference sequence). Written as DNA, the CDR3 is TGTGCCAGCAGCCTTGACAACTCTAGCGGGGGGGTCACAGATACGCAGTATTTT. Translation gives CASSLDNSSGGVTDTQYF.

V and J are TRBV18 and TRBJ1-5, with a weak D call TRBD1 (6 bases). This CDR3 has 14 residues. Trimming cost V 6 bases and J 7 bases, with 16 bases left between them. Germline V gene data show CDR1 as KGHSH and CDR2 as LQKENI. The CDR3 sequence is CASSAQGRDQPQHF. Here the CDR3 DNA reads TGTGCCAGCTCGGCACAGGGCCGGGACCAGCCCCAGCATTTT.

CDR3 bases: TGTGCCAGCAGCTCCCTCGGTCCGGGTGAGCAGTTCTTC. It is translated as CASSSLGPGEQFF. V usage is TRBV9 and J usage is TRBJ2-1; no clear D. In germline, CDR1 is SGDLS, CDR2 YYNGEE. This CDR3 region has 13 residues. V dropped 4 bases and J dropped 9 bases, with 14 bases sitting between them.

This chain's CDR3 is CASSPRRLDASRYEQYF. The DNA for the CDR3 is TGTGCCAGTAGTCCCCGACGACTAGACGCGTCTCGCTACGAGCAGTACTTC. The J gene is TRBJ2-7, the V gene TRBV19; D may be TRBD2 (6 bases). CDR1 and CDR2 from the germline V gene are LNHDA and SQIVND (reference sequence). Trimming removed 5 bases at V and 3 bases at J, with 23 bases between. The CDR3 is 17 residues long.

The chain carries TRBV6-1 and TRBJ2-3, with D possibly TRBD1 on 5 matching bases. Trimming took 1 base from V and 2 from J, leaving 10 bases between them. Per germline, CDR1 MNHNS and CDR2 SASEGT. This CDR3 is 15 amino acids long. The CDR3 region is CASSEVQGFTDTQYF. The DNA of the CDR3 is TGTGCCAGCAGTGAAGTCCAGGGCTTCACAGATACGCAGTATTTT.

The rearrangement links TRBV6-1 to TRBJ2-7; 12 positions match TRBD1. CDR1 and CDR2 (germline): MNHNS, SASEGT. Unmatched junction bases numbered 7, after V lost 7 bases and J lost 6 bases. The CDR3 loop spans 14 amino acids. The chain's CDR3 is CASIRDRGPSEQYF. Here the CDR3 DNA reads TGTGCCAGCATAAGGGACAGGGGGCCTTCCGAGCAGTACTTC.

The chain carries TRBV4-3 and TRBJ1-1; D is perhaps TRBD1 (6 bases). This CDR3 has 16 residues. V lost 1 base and J 0 bases, leaving 12 bases between the germline ends. The germline gives CDR1 LGHNA, CDR2 YSLEER. CDR3 residues: CASSQGRQVLNTEAFF. CDR3 sequence (DNA): TGCGCCAGCAGCCAAGGTAGACAGGTCCTGAACACTGAAGCTTTCTTT.

The V call is TRBV29-1, the J call TRBJ2-7; possible D gene TRBD1, 6 bases. Germline CDR1 and CDR2: SQVTM and ANQGSEA. V was trimmed by 6 bases and J by 2 bases, leaving 11 bases between them. There are 12 residues in the CDR3. CDR3 in DNA: TGCAGCGTGCTACAGGGTCCCTACGAGCAGTACTTC. This translates into CSVLQGPYEQYF.

The V call is TRBV19, the J call TRBJ1-1; TRBD1 might be the D (5 bases). Trimming cost V 8 bases and J 5 bases, with 12 bases left between them. The CDR3 is 12 residues long. Germline V gene data show CDR1 as LNHDA and CDR2 as SQIVND (reference sequence). CDR3: CASVGGGTEAFF. The CDR3 DNA sequence: TGTGCCAGTGTGGGGGGTGGAACTGAAGCTTTCTTT.

J is TRBJ2-5 and V is TRBV6-1; D possibly corresponds to TRBD1 (5 bases). The CDR3 length is 15 residues. Deletions cut 3 bases from V and 2 bases from J, with 13 bases between. Germline values: CDR1 MNHNS, CDR2 SASEGT. The CDR3 DNA sequence: TGTGCCAGCAGTGAGAGTCAGGGCCGGCAAGAGACCCAGTACTTC. It specifies CASSESQGRQETQYF.

This chain joins TRBV30 and TRBJ1-5; 9 bases align to TRBD1. V gave up 0 bases and J gave up 3 bases; unmatched junction bases: 3. Germline V gene data show CDR1 as GTSNPN and CDR2 as SVGIG (reference sequence). The CDR3 totals 15 residues. The CDR3 sequence: CAWSVGDRANQPQHF. As DNA, the CDR3 is TGTGCCTGGAGTGTAGGGGACAGGGCCAATCAGCCCCAGCATTTT.

V usage is TRBV6-5 and J usage is TRBJ1-2; D gene uncertain. The CDR3 contains 15 residues. Germline CDR1 MNHEY, CDR2 SVGAGI. V lost 0 bases and J 6 bases, leaving 14 bases between the germline ends. This chain's CDR3 is CASSYSHTPSDGYTF. The DNA for the CDR3 is TGTGCCAGCAGTTACTCGCACACACCCTCAGATGGCTACACCTTC.

This chain joins TRBV10-3 and TRBJ2-2; TRBD1 aligns across 8 bases. The ends lost 4 bases at V and 1 base at J; junction bases unmatched: 5. This CDR3 has 16 amino acids. The germline V gene has CDR1 ENHRY and CDR2 SYGVKD. The CDR3 is CAISGRDRRNTGELFF. For the CDR3, the DNA is TGTGCCATCAGTGGCCGGGACAGGAGGAACACCGGGGAGCTGTTTTTT.

This chain connects TRBV7-2 to TRBJ1-2; no reliable D call. Germline values: CDR1 SGHTA, CDR2 FQGNSA. V lost 5 bases to trimming and J lost 8 bases, with 18 bases between them. The CDR3 is 14 residues long. The CDR3 DNA reads TGTGCCAGCAGCCCCGGACGGGAGGAGAGGGGCTACACCTTC. It specifies CASSPGREERGYTF.

The J gene is TRBJ2-7, the V gene TRBV27, with a weak D call TRBD1 (6 bases). This CDR3 is built from 15 residues. Between the trimmed V and J ends, which lost 2 bases and 2 bases, there was a span of 13 bases. Germline assignment: CDR1 MNHEY and CDR2 SMNVEV (reference sequence). DNA of the CDR3: TGTGCCAGCAGTTTACGGCAGGGGATGGCCTACGAGCAGTACTTC. It specifies CASSLRQGMAYEQYF.

This chain links TRBV7-9 with TRBJ1-2; D gene unclear. This CDR3 comprises 14 residues. Trimming took 3 bases from V and 8 from J, leaving 16 bases between them. The germline V gene encodes CDR1 SEHNR and CDR2 FQNEAQ (reference sequence). CDR3: CASSFPIGGGGYTF. CDR3 in DNA: TGTGCCAGCAGCTTTCCGATAGGTGGAGGGGGCTACACCTTC.

The genes are TRBV30 and TRBJ2-4, with a weak D call TRBD1 (6 bases). Germline-derived CDR1 and CDR2 are GTSNPN and SVGIG (reference sequence). The CDR3 has 16 residues. Trimming pared 0 bases from V and 0 bases from J, leaving 12 bases between. The CDR3 region has the DNA TGTGCCTGGAGTGTATTGCGGACAGTAGCCAAAAACATTCAGTACTTC. Translation gives CAWSVLRTVAKNIQYF.

The CDR3 DNA is TGTGCCAGCAGTTACGACTCTGAGACAGTGATCTATGGCTACACCTTC. Translated, it gives CASSYDSETVIYGYTF. The chain joins TRBV6-6 to TRBJ1-2; possible D gene TRBD1, 5 bases. CDR3 length equals 16 residues. Germline V lookup: CDR1 MNHNY, CDR2 SVGAGI (reference sequence). Trimming removed 2 bases from V and 4 bases from J, with 17 bases in between.

V and J are TRBV7-9 and TRBJ2-7, with D possibly being TRBD2 (6 bases). Trimming pared 1 base from V and 4 bases from J, leaving 11 bases between. CDR1 and CDR2 from the germline V gene are SEHNR and FQNEAQ (reference sequence). CDR3 length equals 14 residues. DNA of the CDR3: TGTGCCAGCAGCTTAGGGGACTTCGAGTACGAGCAGTACTTC. Encoded protein: CASSLGDFEYEQYF.

The chain uses TRBV19 and TRBJ1-2, with D possibly being TRBD1 (6 bases). This CDR3 comprises 14 residues. Deletions cut 3 bases from V and 4 bases from J, with 12 bases between. Germline V gives CDR1 LNHDA, CDR2 SQIVND (reference sequence). The CDR3 nucleotides are TGTGCCAGTAGTATTTCGCAGGGGAGCTATGGCTACACCTTC. Protein: CASSISQGSYGYTF.

V and J are TRBV6-5 and TRBJ1-3; D remains unclear. Trimming removed 6 bases at V and 6 bases at J, with 12 bases between. CDR1 and CDR2 from the germline V gene are MNHEY and SVGAGI. This CDR3 spans 13 amino acids. CDR3 sequence reads: CASSTSEVNTIYF. As DNA, the CDR3 is TGTGCCAGCAGCACCTCGGAGGTAAACACCATATATTTT.

J is TRBJ2-3 and V is TRBV28, with D perhaps matching TRBD2 (5 bases). This CDR3 contains 15 residues. CDR1 and CDR2 from the germline V gene are MDHEN and SYDVKM. Trimming stripped 3 bases from V and 2 bases from J, with 12 bases between. The CDR3 sequence: CASSFGIAITDTQYF. The CDR3 DNA sequence: TGTGCCAGCAGTTTTGGTATAGCGATCACAGATACGCAGTATTTT.

V is TRBV6-4 and J is TRBJ2-2, with 10 bases that match TRBD2. This CDR3 is built from 14 residues. The junction had 0 bases not matched to a gene; V was cut back by 4 bases and J by 4 bases. The germline V gene has CDR1 MRHNA and CDR2 SNTAGT. The CDR3 region is CASSVAGGTGELFF. The CDR3 coding sequence is TGTGCCAGCAGTGTAGCGGGAGGCACCGGGGAGCTGTTTTTT.

This chain uses TRBV5-1 with TRBJ2-3; D is ambiguous. V lost 2 bases and J lost 5, with 12 bases in between. The length of the CDR3 is 14 residues. Germline V CDR1 and CDR2: SGHRS, YFSETQ. CDR3 amino acids: CASSFSRLIDTQYF. The CDR3 DNA reads as TGCGCCAGCAGCTTCTCGAGACTTATAGATACGCAGTATTTT.

V and J are TRBV5-6 and TRBJ1-5; a weak D match, TRBD1 (5 bases). This CDR3 is built from 12 residues. Trimming pared 4 bases from V and 4 bases from J, leaving 6 bases between. Germline loops: CDR1 SGHDT, CDR2 YYEEEE. This CDR3 is CASSTGNQPQHF. The DNA for the CDR3 is TGTGCCAGCAGCACAGGTAATCAGCCCCAGCATTTT.

V usage is TRBV5-4 and J usage is TRBJ2-7, with 7 bases that match TRBD2. V shed 2 bases, J shed 4 bases, and the junction held 6 bases outside the gene matches. Looked up from germline, CDR1 is SGHNT and CDR2 is YYREEE (reference sequence). There are 14 residues in the CDR3. The CDR3 DNA reads as TGTGCCAGCAGCTTTGTAACGGGAGGATACGAGCAGTACTTC. Translation gives CASSFVTGGYEQYF.

This rearrangement joins TRBV4-1 to TRBJ2-7; tentative D call: TRBD2 (5 bases). V dropped 3 bases and J dropped 3 bases, with 15 bases sitting between them. CDR1 is MGHRA and CDR2 is YSYEKL in the germline V gene. The CDR3 is 15 amino acids. CDR3 in amino acids: CASSHPPGTNYEQYF. The CDR3 DNA reads as TGCGCCAGCAGCCATCCCCCGGGAACCAACTACGAGCAGTACTTC.